The 23 T cell receptor beta chains presented below share a single source sample, sequenced in a study of T cells after posttransplantation cyclophosphamide. The method was immunoSEQ multiplex PCR; TCRdb's version includes in-frame clones alone and lacks a portion of them. Here the sample spans roughly 23,000 clones, 89% being singletons. Methotrexate plus calcineurin inhibitor accompanied controls' myeloablative marrow transplants; sampling was 1 year later. Sample: PBMCs, taken after an allogeneic stem cell transplant with a calcineurin inhibitor and methotrexate. All receptors derive from a female patient aged 50-59 years who received an allogeneic stem cell transplant from an unrelated donor, was CMV-positive, and had chronic GVHD only. The graft donor may have given rise to some T cells.

The rearrangement links TRBV15 to TRBJ2-2; 9 bases agree with TRBD2. Unmatched junction bases numbered 5, after V lost 0 bases and J lost 3 bases. Germline V CDR1 and CDR2: LNHNV, YYDKDF (reference sequence). The CDR3 contains 17 residues. As DNA, the CDR3 is TGTGCCACCAGCAGAGACCGGACTAGCGATTACACCGGGGAGCTGTTTTTT. This sequence encodes CATSRDRTSDYTGELFF.

The genes are TRBV28 and TRBJ1-2; tentative D call: TRBD1 (6 bases). Trimming left V 5 bases short and J 4 bases short, with 11 bases between. The CDR3 consists of 13 residues. CDR1 MDHEN and CDR2 SYDVKM come from the germline V gene. The CDR3 region is CASSVGQLYGYTF. The CDR3 DNA reads TGTGCCAGCAGTGTTGGACAGCTCTATGGCTACACCTTC.

This clone showed up just once. This rearrangement joins TRBV10-1 to TRBJ2-7; 9 bases are a match to TRBD2. The germline gives CDR1 WNHNN, CDR2 SYGVQD (reference sequence). The ends lost 3 bases at V and 3 bases at J; junction bases unmatched: 3. This CDR3 has 14 amino acids. The CDR3 DNA reads as TGCGCCAGCAGTGAAAGCGGGGGGAACTACGAGCAGTACTTC. As protein: CASSESGGNYEQYF.

This chain links TRBV29-1 with TRBJ2-1; weak D call: TRBD1 (7 bases). The CDR3 has 13 amino acids. V was clipped by 5 bases and J by 3 bases, with 11 bases between them. Germline CDR1 reads SQVTM; CDR2 reads ANQGSEA. The CDR3 DNA reads as TGCAGCGTTTACCAGGGGGGCTACAATGAGCAGTTCTTC. Protein: CSVYQGGYNEQFF.

The V and J genes are TRBV19 and TRBJ2-1; possibly TRBD2 for D (5 bases). Trimming shortened V by 7 bases and J by 4 bases, and 11 bases separated the two germline ends. CDR1 is LNHDA and CDR2 is SQIVND in the germline V gene (reference sequence). This CDR3 contains 13 residues. In DNA, the CDR3 is TGTGCCAGTAATGTAGCGCTGTACAATGAGCAGTTCTTC. It codes for CASNVALYNEQFF. The entire variable domain, with the rest obtained from reference TRBV19 and TRBJ2-1, is as follows: DGGITQSPKYLFRKEGQNVTLSCEQNLNHDAMYWYRQDPGQGLRLIYYSQIVNDFQKGDIAEGYSVSREKKESFPLTVTSAQKNPTAFYLCASNVALYNEQFFGPGTRLTVL.

The chain links TRBV7-2 to TRBJ2-3; 9 positions match TRBD2. V lost 5 bases and J lost 1; bases outside the gene matches: 10. CDR1 SGHTA and CDR2 FQGNSA come from the germline V gene. The CDR3 sequence is 17 residues long. The CDR3 region has the DNA TGTGCCAGCAGCCCCTCGGTGACTAGCGGACGCACAGATACGCAGTATTTT. Translating it yields CASSPSVTSGRTDTQYF.

The chain joins TRBV4-1 to TRBJ1-5; possibly TRBD1 for D (5 bases). Trimming cost V 1 base and J 2 bases, with 12 bases left between them. CDR3 length equals 16 residues. The germline gives CDR1 MGHRA, CDR2 YSYEKL. In DNA, the CDR3 is TGCGCCAGCAGCCAAGTTGGGCGGGGCGGCAATCAGCCCCAGCATTTT. As protein: CASSQVGRGGNQPQHF.

The chain employs TRBV5-8 and TRBJ1-5, with TRBD1 as a possible D gene (6 bases). V dropped 4 bases and J dropped 2 bases, with 16 bases sitting between them. The germline V gene has CDR1 SGHTS and CDR2 YDEGEE. This CDR3 region has 16 residues. DNA for the CDR3: TGTGCCAGCAGCCCATACAGGGATGGCGGCAATCAGCCCCAGCATTTT. Translating gives CASSPYRDGGNQPQHF.

The rearrangement uses TRBV7-9 and TRBJ1-1; D is ambiguous. Germline V lookup: CDR1 SEHNR, CDR2 FQNEAQ (reference sequence). The CDR3 has 13 amino acids. V was clipped by 2 bases and J by 2 bases, with 6 bases between them. This CDR3 is CASSLSVNTEAFF. The DNA of the CDR3 is TGTGCCAGCAGCTTATCGGTAAACACTGAAGCTTTCTTT.

V is TRBV4-2 and J is TRBJ2-1; 7 nucleotides match TRBD2. V trimming: 0 bases; J trimming: 4 bases; junction bases outside the gene matches: 3. This CDR3 is 15 amino acids long. Looked up from germline, CDR1 is LGHNA and CDR2 is YNFKEQ. The CDR3 is CASSQEGLLYNEQFF. The CDR3, as DNA: TGTGCCAGCAGCCAAGAGGGACTACTATACAATGAGCAGTTCTTC.

Regarding this clone: One end of the junction varies from germline; a read error may be responsible. J is TRBJ2-7 and V is TRBV7-2, with a tentative D call TRBD2 (5 bases). This CDR3 comprises 16 residues. Germline V CDR1 and CDR2: SGHTA, FQGNSA. CDR3 nucleotides: TGCGCCAGCAGCCAAGGAAGCTTGGACTTGGGCTACGAGCAGTACTTC. It encodes CASSQGSLDLGYEQYF.

The CDR3 spells CASSETGQGYEQYF. The CDR3 nucleotides read TGTGCCAGCAGTGAGACCGGACAGGGCTACGAGCAGTACTTC. V usage is TRBV25-1 and J usage is TRBJ2-7; 8 bases map to TRBD1. The J segment lost 3 bases and the V segment lost 3 bases, leaving 4 bases of the junction unmatched. Germline V lookup: CDR1 MGHDK, CDR2 SYGVNS. The CDR3 has 14 amino acids.

In the case of this clone: A read error may account for a junction end that differs from germline. The J gene is TRBJ2-7, the V gene TRBV5-4; the D gene is possibly TRBD1 (5 bases). Germline CDR1 reads SGHNT; CDR2 reads YYREEE (reference sequence). CDR3 length equals 13 residues. In DNA form, the CDR3 reads TGTGCCGGCAGCTACTCCCAGGGCTACGAGCAGTACTTC. Protein sequence: CAGSYSQGYEQYF.

V gene TRBV5-4 combines with J gene TRBJ2-7; 11 positions agree with TRBD1. Looked up from germline, CDR1 is SGHNT and CDR2 is YYREEE (reference sequence). After removal of 0 bases from V and 2 bases from J, the junction contained 4 bases not matched to a gene. CDR3 length: 16 amino acids. CDR3 in DNA: TGTGCCAGCAGCTTGGAGCGGGGACAGGGGGCCTACGAGCAGTACTTC. It codes for CASSLERGQGAYEQYF.

V usage is TRBV9 and J usage is TRBJ2-1; 14 bases map to TRBD2. Germline CDR1 and CDR2: SGDLS and YYNGEE. This CDR3 is 16 amino acids long. V was clipped by 3 bases and J by 8 bases; unmatched bases: 7. The CDR3 protein is CASSARLAGGWDEQFF. CDR3 DNA: TGTGCCAGCAGCGCCAGACTAGCGGGAGGGTGGGATGAGCAGTTCTTC.

The V gene is TRBV19, the J gene TRBJ1-5; D possibly corresponds to TRBD1 (5 bases). The V and J ends lost 4 bases and 4 bases respectively, with 14 bases between them. The CDR3 consists of 15 residues. Germline CDR1 is LNHDA and CDR2 is SQIVND (reference sequence). CDR3 loop: CASSKPVNRNQPQHF. In DNA form, the CDR3 reads TGTGCCAGTAGTAAGCCCGTAAACAGGAATCAGCCCCAGCATTTT. Looking up the rest from reference TRBV19 and TRBJ1-5 gives the full variable domain: DGGITQSPKYLFRKEGQNVTLSCEQNLNHDAMYWYRQDPGQGLRLIYYSQIVNDFQKGDIAEGYSVSREKKESFPLTVTSAQKNPTAFYLCASSKPVNRNQPQHFGDGTRLSIL.

The chain is built from TRBV7-9 and TRBJ2-7; 14 bases are shared with TRBD2. Trimming took 4 bases from V and 2 from J; bases not matched to a gene: 10. Germline V lookup: CDR1 SEHNR, CDR2 FQNEAQ (reference sequence). This CDR3 has 18 residues. The DNA of the CDR3 is TGTGCCAGCAGCTCAAAGACTAGCGGGAGGGCTGTGGCCTACGAGCAGTACTTC. Translating it yields CASSSKTSGRAVAYEQYF.

This clone showed up just a few times. The chain joins TRBV14 to TRBJ1-1, with TRBD1 identical over 12 bases. Germline loops: CDR1 SGHDN, CDR2 FVKESK. The CDR3 is 18 amino acids. The V segment lost 1 base and the J segment 7 bases; nucleotides outside the gene matches: 13. In nucleotides, the CDR3 is TGTGCCAGCAGCCAAGGGCCGGGACAGGGGGCCAATTGGTATGAAGCTTTCTTT. Its translation is CASSQGPGQGANWYEAFF.

V gene TRBV19 combines with J gene TRBJ2-3, with 12 bases identical to TRBD2. This CDR3 contains 14 residues. Germline V gives CDR1 LNHDA, CDR2 SQIVND (reference sequence). V was pared by 6 bases and J by 7 bases, with 5 bases of the junction left unmatched. The CDR3: CASRTSGSLHTQYF. The CDR3 DNA reads TGTGCCAGTAGGACTAGCGGGAGCTTGCATACGCAGTATTTT.

The rearrangement joins TRBV6-1 to TRBJ2-5, with 8 bases lining up with TRBD2. The DNA matches TRBJ2-7 better at its end, which makes the J call doubtful. Germline-derived CDR1 and CDR2 are MNHNS and SASEGT. This CDR3 is built from 15 residues. CDR3 DNA sequence: TGTGCCAGCAGTGGTGGACTAGCAATCCCCTACGAGCAGTACTTC. This codes for CASSGGLAIPYEQYF.

V usage is TRBV2 and J usage is TRBJ1-4, with 7 bases matching TRBD1. This CDR3 comprises 14 residues. The germline V gene has CDR1 SNHLY and CDR2 FYNNEI. The junction had 6 bases not matched to a gene; V was cut back by 7 bases and J by 4 bases. In DNA, the CDR3 is TGTGCCAGCAATCTGGGACAGTTTAATGAAAAACTGTTTTTT. The encoded protein is CASNLGQFNEKLFF.

This chain connects TRBV28 to TRBJ2-7, with 7 nucleotides matching TRBD1. Unmatched junction bases numbered 3, after V lost 5 bases and J lost 2 bases. The CDR3 totals 13 residues. Germline V gene lookup returns CDR1 MDHEN and CDR2 SYDVKM. CDR3 sequence (DNA): TGTGCCAGCAGTCGTACAGGGGCCTACGAGCAGTACTTC. Amino acid sequence: CASSRTGAYEQYF.

The genes are TRBV4-1 and TRBJ1-5, with D possibly TRBD1 on 5 matching bases. This CDR3 has 15 residues. The V gene's germline CDR1 is MGHRA and CDR2 YSYEKL. Trimming took off 4 bases at V and 5 bases at J, with 15 bases between the two ends. CDR3 in DNA: TGCGCCAGCAGCCTCGGGCAGGGTCCTCATCAGCCCCAGCATTTT. It codes for CASSLGQGPHQPQHF.